This T cell receptor (beta chain) was observed in a study of blood T cell repertoires in COVID-19. Study context: Both acute and convalescent COVID-19 samples were obtained from the United States, Italy and Spain. In each case, the material was cDNA or gDNA derived from T cells, B-cell-depleted T cells, or PBMCs.

Germline V CDR1 and CDR2: SGHRS, YFSETQ. The CDR3 extends over 15 amino acids. V lost 0 bases, J lost 4 bases, and 1 base stayed unmatched. In the authors' workflow: Estimation of nucleated cell counts relied on the amplification of reference gene primers. Sequencing was performed with immunoSEQ multiplex PCR; in TCRdb, only in-frame clones are kept and a portion is missing. Clonal size and the V and J genes are those of that table, whereas D and trimming came from the DNA. The sample has around 98,000 clones, less than 85% seen once. This TCR derives from a woman aged 55-69 years with acute or convalescent COVID-19. The chain has TRBV5-1 and TRBJ2-1; 10 bases match TRBD1. The material sequenced was peripheral blood. In DNA form, the CDR3 reads TGCGCCAGCAGCTTGGGGGACAGGGGATACAATGAGCAGTTCTTC. Residues: CASSLGDRGYNEQFF. Drawing the rest from reference TRBV5-1 and TRBJ2-1, the complete variable domain is KAGVTQTPRYLIKTRGQQVTLSCSPISGHRSVSWYQQTPGQGLQFLFEYFSETQRNKGNFPGRFSGRQFSNSRSEMNVSTLELGDSALYLCASSLGDRGYNEQFFGPGTRLTVL.